Described below is a single T cell receptor (beta chain) sequence and its context. This record belongs to a study of blood T cell repertoires in COVID-19. Repertoires were generated with immunoSEQ multiplex PCR, while TCRdb's copy carries only in-frame clones and drops some. The sample yields tens of thousands of clones, around 80% seen once. The V gene end was trimmed by 1 base and the J gene end by 3 bases; junction bases not matched to a gene: 8. There are 17 residues in the CDR3. CDR1 is LGHNA and CDR2 is YNFKEQ in the germline V gene. The specimen was peripheral blood. This sequence joins TRBV4-2 and TRBJ2-3; 9 bases align to TRBD2. The TCR was taken from a human donor in a cohort sampled during active COVID-19. CDR3 in amino acids: CASSQGGGGLATDTQYF. In nucleotides, the CDR3 is TGTGCCAGCAGCCAAGGTGGTGGTGGACTAGCGACAGATACGCAGTATTTT.